A single sample is the source of the 18 T cell receptor beta chains below, sequenced in a study of blood T cell repertoires in COVID-19. Produced via immunoSEQ multiplex PCR; TCRdb's table is partial and in-frame only. Among roughly 80,000 clones listed, 91% were seen once. The sequenced sample consisted of peripheral blood. These receptor sequences come from a woman aged 45-60 years in a cohort sampled during active COVID-19.

This chain uses TRBV5-1 with TRBJ1-1; 9 bases are shared with TRBD1. This CDR3 has 15 amino acids. V shed 4 bases and J 4 bases; nucleotides not matched to a gene: 8. Germline V CDR1 and CDR2: SGHRS, YFSETQ. The CDR3 loop reads CASSLRDRERTEAFF. CDR3 DNA sequence: TGCGCCAGCAGCCTCCGGGACAGGGAACGCACTGAAGCTTTCTTT.

V and J are TRBV5-1 and TRBJ2-1; 11 nucleotides match TRBD2. CDR3 length: 17 residues. CDR1 and CDR2 (germline): SGHRS, YFSETQ. Trimming at V came to 0 bases and at J to 4 bases, leaving 6 bases not matched to a gene. DNA for the CDR3: TGCGCCAGCAGCTTGGCCGTCTCTAGCGGGGGGTACAATGAGCAGTTCTTC. Translation gives CASSLAVSSGGYNEQFF.

V gene TRBV5-1 combines with J gene TRBJ1-2; 7 nucleotides match TRBD1. Germline-derived CDR1 and CDR2 are SGHRS and YFSETQ. The CDR3 extends over 13 amino acids. After removal of 4 bases from V and 6 bases from J, the junction contained 6 bases not matched to a gene. CDR3 region: CASSLRQGDGYTF. The CDR3, as DNA: TGCGCCAGCAGCCTCCGACAGGGCGATGGCTACACCTTC.

The V gene is TRBV29-1, the J gene TRBJ1-1; 8 bases align to TRBD1. Unmatched junction bases numbered 5, after V lost 7 bases and J lost 1 base. The CDR3 contains 13 residues. From germline, CDR1 is SQVTM and CDR2 ANQGSEA. The DNA for the CDR3 is TGCAGCGCGAGAACAGGGGGGAACACTGAAGCTTTCTTT. Protein product: CSARTGGNTEAFF.

The gene calls are TRBV5-4 and TRBJ2-1; D might be TRBD2 (5 bases). From germline, CDR1 is SGHNT and CDR2 YYREEE (reference sequence). CDR3 size: 15 residues. V lost 1 base and J 9 bases, leaving 17 bases between the germline ends. This CDR3 reads CASSLQSGGGPEQFF. DNA of the CDR3: TGTGCCAGCAGCTTGCAGTCTGGTGGAGGTCCTGAGCAGTTCTTC.

The chain carries TRBV18 and TRBJ2-3; 7 bases match TRBD1. Losses at the gene ends were 3 bases for V and 2 bases for J; bases not matched to a gene: 5. The CDR3 is made up of 15 amino acids. Germline CDR1 KGHSH, CDR2 LQKENI. The CDR3 region is CASSPRQGPTDTQYF. The DNA of the CDR3 is TGTGCCAGCTCACCCCGACAGGGCCCCACAGATACGCAGTATTTT.

This sequence joins TRBV7-9 and TRBJ1-1, with unresolved D. The germline CDR1 and CDR2 sequences are SEHNR and FQNEAQ (reference sequence). This CDR3 comprises 13 residues. Trimming took 5 bases from V and 3 from J, leaving 10 bases between them. CDR3 sequence: CASSMSRDTEAFF. CDR3 coding DNA: TGTGCCAGCAGCATGTCACGGGACACTGAAGCTTTCTTT.

There are a few counts of this clone. The V call is TRBV5-5, the J call TRBJ2-1, with 9 bases identical to TRBD2. This CDR3 comprises 17 residues. The junction had 11 bases not matched to a gene; V was cut back by 0 bases and J by 7 bases. Germline CDR1 reads SGHKS; CDR2 reads YYEKEE (reference sequence). The CDR3 is CASSLGIALAGYNEQFF. The CDR3 bases are TGTGCCAGCAGCTTGGGGATAGCCCTAGCGGGATATAATGAGCAGTTCTTC. Supplemented by reference TRBV5-5 and TRBJ2-1, the full variable domain reads DAGVTQSPTHLIKTRGQQVTLRCSPISGHKSVSWYQQVLGQGPQFIFQYYEKEERGRGNFPDRFSARQFPNYSSELNVNALLLGDSALYLCASSLGIALAGYNEQFFGPGTRLTVL.

The chain links TRBV18 to TRBJ1-5, with D maybe TRBD1 (6 bases). CDR3 length equals 15 residues. CDR1 and CDR2 (germline): KGHSH, LQKENI. V lost 3 bases and J lost 4, with 13 bases in between. CDR3 in amino acids: CASSPSDRTNQPQHF. The CDR3 nucleotides are TGTGCCAGCTCACCGTCGGACAGAACTAATCAGCCCCAGCATTTT.

In DNA form, the CDR3 reads TGTGCCAGTAGTCGGCCGAGGGACAGGGCGTTTAAAGGCTACACCTTC. Translating gives CASSRPRDRAFKGYTF. The chain employs TRBV19 and TRBJ1-2, with TRBD1 matching over 9 bases. The V segment lost 5 bases and the J segment 8 bases; nucleotides outside the gene matches: 15. CDR3 length: 16 amino acids. The germline V gene encodes CDR1 LNHDA and CDR2 SQIVND (reference sequence).

This clone has a single count. Written as DNA, the CDR3 is TGTGCCACACAGGGGGCGCGCTATCCTAATGAAAAACTGTTTTTT. This gives the protein CATQGARYPNEKLFF. This chain links TRBV6-6 with TRBJ1-4; 9 nucleotides align to TRBD1. With 10 bases clipped from V and 3 bases from J, the junction kept 9 bases outside the gene matches. There are 15 residues in the CDR3. Germline assignment: CDR1 MNHNY and CDR2 SVGAGI (reference sequence).

The rearrangement links TRBV5-6 to TRBJ2-3; the match to TRBD2 covers 8 bases. J was trimmed by 1 base and V by 2 bases; bases with no gene match: 3. Per the germline V gene, CDR1 is SGHDT and CDR2 is YYEEEE. The CDR3 is 15 residues long. CDR3 in DNA: TGTGCCAGCAGCTTCTCAGCGGGGGGCACAGATACGCAGTATTTT. Translating it yields CASSFSAGGTDTQYF.

The gene calls are TRBV6-6 and TRBJ2-3, with 7 bases lining up with TRBD2. CDR1 MNHNY and CDR2 SVGAGI come from the germline V gene (reference sequence). Unmatched junction bases numbered 10, after V lost 6 bases and J lost 4 bases. The CDR3 loop spans 15 amino acids. The CDR3 here is CASSVREGGSDTQYF. CDR3 bases: TGTGCCAGCAGCGTTAGGGAGGGAGGGTCAGATACGCAGTATTTT.

In this sample, this clone turned up once. The chain links TRBV7-2 to TRBJ2-7; TRBD2 matches at 10 bases. Losses at the gene ends were 5 bases for V and 5 bases for J; bases not matched to a gene: 9. Germline CDR1 is SGHTA and CDR2 is FQGNSA. The CDR3 contains 15 residues. The CDR3 loop is CASSPTSGAQNEQYF. DNA of the CDR3: TGTGCCAGCAGCCCCACTAGCGGGGCCCAAAACGAGCAGTACTTC.

The chain couples TRBV5-6 to TRBJ1-2; 7 positions agree with TRBD1. The CDR3 length is 14 residues. The germline V gene encodes CDR1 SGHDT and CDR2 YYEEEE. Trimming at V came to 6 bases and at J to 5 bases, leaving 10 bases not matched to a gene. The CDR3 sequence is CASNPGTASYGYTF. DNA for the CDR3: TGTGCCAGCAACCCTGGGACAGCAAGTTATGGCTACACCTTC.

The CDR3 DNA reads TGTGCCAGCAGTTTAGGGGGACAGGAAGAAAAACTGTTTTTT. Translation: CASSLGGQEEKLFF. The rearrangement links TRBV28 to TRBJ1-4; 8 positions agree with TRBD1. The trim removed 2 bases at V and 8 bases at J, leaving 4 bases unmatched. Germline values: CDR1 MDHEN, CDR2 SYDVKM. The CDR3 covers 14 residues.

The rearrangement joins TRBV27 to TRBJ2-2, with D possibly matching TRBD1 (5 bases). Germline V gene data show CDR1 as MNHEY and CDR2 as SMNVEV (reference sequence). This CDR3 is built from 17 residues. V was clipped by 2 bases and J by 2 bases, with 15 bases between them. CDR3 region: CASSLLGAYTNTGELFF. The CDR3 DNA reads TGTGCCAGCAGTTTACTTGGGGCCTATACAAACACCGGGGAGCTGTTTTTT.

The chain carries TRBV5-4 and TRBJ1-1; TRBD1 matches at 8 bases. The CDR3 loop spans 17 amino acids. The V gene's germline CDR1 is SGHNT and CDR2 YYREEE (reference sequence). Trimming cost V 3 bases and J 0 bases; bases outside gene matches: 10. The CDR3 nucleotides read TGTGCCAGCAGCTCTGCCGGGACAGGCCTCATGAACACTGAAGCTTTCTTT. Amino acids: CASSSAGTGLMNTEAFF.